Sequencing of this TCR beta chain was carried out in a study of ipilimumab plus nivolumab after autologous stem cell transplantation. Study information: Patients received a median of about 5 ipilimumab and eight or nine nivolumab doses.

This clone was seen a few times. TCRdb keeps only in-frame clones here, not all; method: immunoSEQ multiplex PCR. The sample shows some 17,000 clones, 80% of them seen only once. Patients got ipilimumab 1 mg/kg beginning 14 to 28 days post-transplant. Through week 26, nivolumab 3 mg/kg IV was given weeks 1, 4, 7, 10, then biweekly. The sequencing used PBMCs, collected in a trial of ipilimumab plus nivolumab as post-transplant consolidation. The origin of this receptor is a male donor with diffuse large B-cell lymphoma.

The CDR3 is CASKPDRTNTEAFF. CDR3 in DNA: TGTGCCAGTAAACCGGACAGGACTAACACTGAAGCTTTCTTT. This chain uses TRBV19 with TRBJ1-1; 7 positions agree with TRBD1. V dropped 7 bases and J dropped 2; count of bases not matched to a gene: 7. The CDR3 covers 14 residues. In germline, CDR1 is LNHDA, CDR2 SQIVND (reference sequence). The full variable domain, completed using reference TRBV19 and TRBJ1-1, is DGGITQSPKYLFRKEGQNVTLSCEQNLNHDAMYWYRQDPGQGLRLIYYSQIVNDFQKGDIAEGYSVSREKKESFPLTVTSAQKNPTAFYLCASKPDRTNTEAFFGQGTRLTVV.